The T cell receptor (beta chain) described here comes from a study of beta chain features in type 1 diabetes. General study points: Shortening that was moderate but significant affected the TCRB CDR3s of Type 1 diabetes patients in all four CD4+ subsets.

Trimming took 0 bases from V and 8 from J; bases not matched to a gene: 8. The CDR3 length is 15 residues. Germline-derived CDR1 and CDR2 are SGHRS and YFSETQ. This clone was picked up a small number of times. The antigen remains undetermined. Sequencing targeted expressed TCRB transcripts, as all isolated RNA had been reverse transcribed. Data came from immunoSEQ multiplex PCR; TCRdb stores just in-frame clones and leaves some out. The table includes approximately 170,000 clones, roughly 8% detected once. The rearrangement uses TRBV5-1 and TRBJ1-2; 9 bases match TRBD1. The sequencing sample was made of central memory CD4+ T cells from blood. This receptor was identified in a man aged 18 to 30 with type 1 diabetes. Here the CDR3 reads CASSLGGQGTVGYTF. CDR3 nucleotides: TGCGCCAGCAGCTTGGGCGGACAGGGGACGGTGGGCTACACCTTC. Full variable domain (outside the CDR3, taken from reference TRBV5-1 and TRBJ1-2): KAGVTQTPRYLIKTRGQQVTLSCSPISGHRSVSWYQQTPGQGLQFLFEYFSETQRNKGNFPGRFSGRQFSNSRSEMNVSTLELGDSALYLCASSLGGQGTVGYTFGSGTRLTVV.